Below, 21 T cell receptor beta chains from the same sample are listed, as sequenced in a study of CD8 T cells in Susac syndrome. Reverse transcription of roughly 0.5 to 1 ug RNA was performed with random hexamers. TCRdb reanalysed the immunoSEQ multiplex PCR reads using MiXCR and keeps one entry per CDR3 protein. The top ten clones hold 0.1% of a sample with fewer than 200,000 distinct CDR3 sequences, about 95% of them seen once. The sequencing sample was made of CD4+ T cells from PBMCs. The receptors were sampled from a human donor in good health.

The sample holds one count of this clonotype. The genes are TRBV20-1 and TRBJ2-5, with D perhaps given as TRBD1 or TRBD2 (5 bases each). The germline V and J ends were trimmed by 6 bases and 2 bases, with 10 bases remaining between them. The CDR3 consists of 12 residues. The germline CDR1 and CDR2 sequences are DFQATT and SNEGSKA (reference sequence). This CDR3 reads CSAGDLQETQYF. CDR3 sequence (DNA): TGCAGTGCCGGGGACCTACAAGAGACCCAGTACTTC.

The gene calls are TRBV3-1 and TRBJ1-1; TRBD1 matches at 9 bases. The CDR3 is 16 residues long. V trimming: 4 bases; J trimming: 5 bases; junction bases outside the gene matches: 11. CDR1 is LGHDT, CDR2 YNNKEL, per germline (reference sequence). As DNA, the CDR3 is TGTGCCAGCAGCCTCCCCCGGACAGGGGCCGGAACTGAAGCTTTCTTT. This gives the protein CASSLPRTGAGTEAFF.

The V call is TRBV20-1, the J call TRBJ2-2; D remains ambiguous. Germline V CDR1 and CDR2: DFQATT, SNEGSKA (reference sequence). CDR3 length: 14 residues. The germline V and J ends were trimmed by 5 bases and 3 bases, with 13 bases remaining between them. In DNA form, the CDR3 reads TGCAGTGCTCGACCGGACGTAGACACCGGGGAGCTGTTTTTT. Amino acid sequence: CSARPDVDTGELFF.

This rearrangement joins TRBV11-2 to TRBJ2-7; D is unresolved. The CDR3 sequence is 12 residues long. With 3 bases removed from V and 6 bases from J, the gap between germline ends came to 9 bases. The V gene's germline CDR1 is SGHAT and CDR2 FQNNGV. CDR3 in DNA: TGTGCCAGCAGCTTCCACTGGCCCGAGCAGTACTTC. Encoded protein: CASSFHWPEQYF.

This clonotype was counted once. V is TRBV9 and J is TRBJ1-2; the D is unclear. V was cut by 4 bases and J by 6 bases, with 19 bases left in between. The CDR3 runs to 15 residues. CDR1 and CDR2 (germline): SGDLS, YYNGEE. CDR3 sequence reads: CASSPVGGPLDGYTF. DNA for the CDR3: TGTGCCAGCAGCCCAGTAGGAGGCCCTTTGGATGGCTACACCTTC.

The chain uses TRBV12-3 or TRBV12-4 and TRBJ2-4; weak D call: TRBD1 (6 bases). V lost 7 bases to trimming and J lost 0 bases, with 16 bases between them. There are 16 residues in the CDR3. The CDR3 loop reads CASTWGLGLAKNIQYF. Here the CDR3 DNA reads TGTGCCAGCACCTGGGGGCTGGGTCTAGCCAAAAACATTCAGTACTTC.

J is TRBJ2-5 and V is TRBV5-4; 12 bases map to TRBD2. The CDR3 has 16 amino acids. CDR1 and CDR2 (germline): SGHNT, YYREEE (reference sequence). The V segment lost 3 bases and the J segment 5 bases; nucleotides outside the gene matches: 8. CDR3 bases: TGTGCCAGCAGCTCGTTACTAGCGGGAGGCCTTGAGACCCAGTACTTC. It translates to CASSSLLAGGLETQYF.

The chain combines TRBV20-1 with TRBJ2-1; D is ambiguous. The ends were cut back, 6 bases at V and 3 bases at J, with 18 bases in the middle. The CDR3 has 15 amino acids. Germline-derived CDR1 and CDR2 are DFQATT and SNEGSKA (reference sequence). The CDR3 sequence: CSATQSSNFYNEQFF. The CDR3 nucleotides are TGCAGTGCAACACAGAGTTCCAACTTCTACAATGAGCAGTTCTTC.

This rearrangement joins TRBV7-2 to TRBJ2-3; 8 nucleotides line up with TRBD1. From germline, CDR1 is SGHTA and CDR2 FQGNSA. The CDR3 sequence is 14 residues long. V was pared by 6 bases and J by 4 bases, with 6 bases of the junction left unmatched. The CDR3 sequence is CASRTDREADTQYF. CDR3 bases: TGTGCCAGCAGGACGGACAGGGAGGCAGATACGCAGTATTTT.

In this sample, this clonotype turned up a few times. The chain employs TRBV2 and TRBJ2-3; 13 nucleotides line up with TRBD2. V gave up 6 bases and J gave up 7 bases; unmatched junction bases: 7. The V gene's germline CDR1 is SNHLY and CDR2 FYNNEI. This CDR3 spans 15 amino acids. For the CDR3, the DNA is TGTGCCAGCAGCCCCGGGACTAGCGGGACGCATACGCAGTATTTT. As protein: CASSPGTSGTHTQYF.

This chain joins TRBV7-9 and TRBJ2-5; D perhaps matches TRBD1 (5 bases). Trimming pared 1 base from V and 4 bases from J, leaving 10 bases between. The germline V gene encodes CDR1 SEHNR and CDR2 FQNEAQ (reference sequence). The CDR3 covers 14 residues. As DNA, the CDR3 is TGTGCCAGCAGCTTAGTGGCAGGGATAGAGACCCAGTACTTC. It is translated as CASSLVAGIETQYF.

This clonotype is a singleton in its sample. V gene TRBV27 combines with J gene TRBJ2-3, with 9 bases that match TRBD2. Germline CDR1 and CDR2: MNHEY and SMNVEV (reference sequence). Trimming at V came to 3 bases and at J to 4 bases, leaving 2 bases not matched to a gene. The CDR3 is 14 residues long. The CDR3 nucleotides are TGTGCCAGCAGTTTGGGACTAGCTTCAGATACGCAGTATTTT. It encodes CASSLGLASDTQYF.

The J gene is TRBJ2-1, the V gene TRBV12-3 or TRBV12-4, with D unclear. The V end was cut by 6 bases, the J end by 1 base, with 10 bases between. The CDR3 sequence is 14 residues long. The CDR3 sequence is CASSRMGSYNEQFF. The CDR3, as DNA: TGTGCCAGCAGCCGGATGGGTTCCTACAATGAGCAGTTCTTC.

The CDR3 coding sequence is TGCGCCAGCATCGCTCGGGACTCCCGGGGGTGGACAGATACGCAGTATTTT. Its translation is CASIARDSRGWTDTQYF. This chain joins TRBV4-3 and TRBJ2-3; perhaps TRBD2 as D (6 bases). CDR3 length equals 17 residues. Per the germline V gene, CDR1 is LGHNA and CDR2 is YSLEER. The V end was cut by 7 bases, the J end by 3 bases, with 23 bases between.

J is TRBJ2-5 and V is TRBV20-1; 8 nucleotides agree with TRBD1. CDR1 is DFQATT and CDR2 is SNEGSKA in the germline V gene (reference sequence). J lost 5 bases, V lost 3 bases, and 5 bases had no gene match. This CDR3 has 13 residues. CDR3 in amino acids: CSARGTGRETQYF. In DNA form, the CDR3 reads TGCAGTGCTAGGGGGACAGGCCGGGAGACCCAGTACTTC.

J is TRBJ2-1 and V is TRBV2; TRBD1 or TRBD2 may be the D gene (6 bases each). Trimming pared 2 bases from V and 4 bases from J, leaving 9 bases between. The germline CDR1 and CDR2 sequences are SNHLY and FYNNEI. This CDR3 has 14 amino acids. The CDR3: CASSEQGTYNEQFF. DNA of the CDR3: TGTGCCAGCAGTGAACAGGGGACTTACAATGAGCAGTTCTTC.

The V and J genes are TRBV25-1 and TRBJ2-7, with D possibly TRBD1 on 6 matching bases. Germline lookup yields CDR1 MGHDK and CDR2 SYGVNS. CDR3 size: 12 residues. The V gene lost 10 bases and the J gene lost 2 bases, with 12 bases spanning the gap. CDR3 coding DNA: TGTGCCACCACGGGACATACCTACGAGCAGTACTTC. This codes for CATTGHTYEQYF.

The J gene is TRBJ2-1, the V gene TRBV27; weak D call: TRBD2 (5 bases). V lost 2 bases and J 1 base, leaving 9 bases between the germline ends. The CDR3 length is 15 residues. The germline V gene encodes CDR1 MNHEY and CDR2 SMNVEV (reference sequence). This CDR3 reads CASSLREGSYNEQFF. DNA of the CDR3: TGTGCCAGCAGTTTACGGGAAGGGTCCTACAATGAGCAGTTCTTC.

This clonotype appeared a single time. The chain is built from TRBV7-2 and TRBJ2-1; 8 nucleotides line up with TRBD1. This CDR3 is 15 amino acids long. V lost 5 bases, J lost 5 bases, and 8 bases stayed unmatched. Germline values: CDR1 SGHTA, CDR2 FQGNSA. This chain's CDR3 is CASSIDRGPHNEQFF. CDR3 DNA: TGTGCCAGCAGCATCGACAGGGGACCCCACAATGAGCAGTTCTTC.

The chain recombines TRBV2 with TRBJ1-4; D might be TRBD1 (6 bases). V lost 7 bases and J lost 8, with 11 bases in between. Germline CDR1 and CDR2: SNHLY and FYNNEI. CDR3 length equals 12 residues. In nucleotides, the CDR3 is TGTGCCAGCACCACAGGGTGGGAAAAACTGTTTTTT. Its translation: CASTTGWEKLFF.

The genes are TRBV4-3 and TRBJ2-5; D not resolved. V was shortened by 1 base and J by 5 bases, with 8 bases between the two germline ends. Germline V gives CDR1 LGHNA, CDR2 YSLEER. The CDR3 extends over 13 amino acids. The CDR3 region has the DNA TGCGCCAGCAGCCAAGTCTTAGGGGAGACCCAGTACTTC. Translating it yields CASSQVLGETQYF.